The 16 T cell receptor beta chains presented below share a single source sample, sequenced in a study of T cells after yellow fever vaccination. TCRdb analysed the 5' RACE reads with MiXCR anew, one entry per CDR3 protein. Seen here are around 500,000 distinct CDR3 sequences, about a fifth observed once, and the top ten hold about a sixth. The sequenced sample was PBMCs, obtained less than 25 days after the first yellow fever vaccination. Source of these receptors: a man younger than 30 who received the YFV17D yellow fever vaccine.

V and J are TRBV9 and TRBJ1-6; possibly TRBD1 for D (5 bases). CDR1 is SGDLS, CDR2 YYNGEE, per germline. This CDR3 contains 14 residues. V lost 0 bases and J lost 11, with 12 bases in between. The CDR3 DNA follows: TGTGCCAGCAGCGTAGCCGACAGCTGGCCACCCCTCCACTTT. Protein: CASSVADSWPPLHF.

This clonotype showed up many times. V is TRBV5-1 and J is TRBJ2-7; tentative D call: TRBD2 (6 bases). The CDR3 spans 15 residues. Deletions cut 0 bases from V and 7 bases from J, with 17 bases between. Per the germline V gene, CDR1 is SGHRS and CDR2 is YFSETQ. The CDR3 region has the DNA TGCGCCAGCAGCTTGGCGGGGCGGGACTTCGAGGAGCAGTACTTC. It encodes CASSLAGRDFEEQYF.

This clonotype was seen a handful of times. The chain is built from TRBV7-2 and TRBJ2-3, with 11 bases fitting TRBD2. This CDR3 is 17 amino acids long. V shed 3 bases, J shed 3 bases, and the junction held 8 bases outside the gene matches. The germline CDR1 and CDR2 sequences are SGHTA and FQGNSA. CDR3 loop: CASSLSPSGGKTDTQYF. The CDR3 DNA is TGTGCCAGCAGCTTGTCCCCTAGCGGGGGGAAAACAGATACGCAGTATTTT.

This clonotype was observed a few times. This sequence joins TRBV3-1 and TRBJ2-5; D may correspond to TRBD1 or TRBD2 (5 bases each). V was pared by 1 base and J by 1 base, with 10 bases between. The CDR3 totals 15 residues. Germline CDR1 LGHDT, CDR2 YNNKEL (reference sequence). CDR3 DNA: TGTGCCAGCAGCCAAGGGGACGGTTTCCAAGAGACCCAGTACTTC. Translating it yields CASSQGDGFQETQYF.

This clonotype was found a few times. The genes are TRBV20-1 and TRBJ2-2; a weak D match, TRBD2 (6 bases). V lost 5 bases to trimming and J lost 4 bases, with 14 bases between them. Looked up from germline, CDR1 is DFQATT and CDR2 is SNEGSKA (reference sequence). This CDR3 is built from 14 residues. CDR3 coding DNA: TGCAGTGCTCGTGCGGGGCGCGGCACCGGGGAGCTGTTTTTT. It specifies CSARAGRGTGELFF.

V usage is TRBV7-2 and J usage is TRBJ1-1, with no clear D. The V and J ends lost 1 base and 4 bases respectively, with 13 bases between them. Germline V lookup: CDR1 SGHTA, CDR2 FQGNSA. This CDR3 region has 15 residues. The DNA of the CDR3 is TGTGCCAGCAGCTTAGAAAAGGGAGGGATCACTGAAGCTTTCTTT. Protein sequence: CASSLEKGGITEAFF.

V and J are TRBV7-2 and TRBJ2-6, with D possibly matching TRBD2 (6 bases). The CDR3 length is 15 residues. Per the germline V gene, CDR1 is SGHTA and CDR2 is FQGNSA. The V and J ends lost 3 bases and 2 bases respectively, with 8 bases between them. CDR3 sequence (DNA): TGTGCCAGCAGCTTTAGACTAGCTGGGGCCAACGTCCTGACTTTC. Protein: CASSFRLAGANVLTF.

There are a few counts of this clonotype. The chain uses TRBV14 and TRBJ2-3; D not resolved. The CDR3 consists of 16 residues. Germline assignment: CDR1 SGHDN and CDR2 FVKESK. The ends were cut back, 2 bases at V and 0 bases at J, with 12 bases in the middle. The CDR3 loop reads CASSQIGRPSTDTQYF. CDR3 DNA: TGTGCCAGCAGCCAAATCGGACGGCCAAGCACAGATACGCAGTATTTT.

In this sample, this clonotype turned up a few times. V and J are TRBV19 and TRBJ2-1; 11 bases are a match to TRBD2. There are 15 residues in the CDR3. The germline gives CDR1 LNHDA, CDR2 SQIVND (reference sequence). Losses at the gene ends were 3 bases for V and 7 bases for J; bases not matched to a gene: 5. This CDR3 reads CASSIYSGGVNEQFF. Here the CDR3 DNA reads TGTGCCAGTAGTATCTATAGCGGGGGGGTGAATGAGCAGTTCTTC.

The chain is built from TRBV6-5 and TRBJ2-7; either TRBD1 or TRBD2 may supply D (5 bases each). The germline CDR1 and CDR2 sequences are MNHEY and SVGAGI. CDR3 length equals 16 residues. Trimming left V 2 bases short and J 4 bases short, with 18 bases between. The CDR3 reads CASSYNGQAWGYEQYF. In nucleotides, the CDR3 is TGTGCCAGCAGTTACAACGGGCAGGCTTGGGGGTACGAGCAGTACTTC.

This clonotype has ten or more counts. J is TRBJ2-7 and V is TRBV4-1, with TRBD1 identical over 9 bases. The length of the CDR3 is 14 residues. The junction had 3 bases not matched to a gene; V was cut back by 4 bases and J by 2 bases. The germline V gene encodes CDR1 MGHRA and CDR2 YSYEKL. This chain's CDR3 is CASSPGQGTYEQYV. CDR3 nucleotides: TGCGCCAGCAGCCCGGGACAGGGAACCTACGAGCAGTACGTC.

This clonotype occurred a few times. V usage is TRBV19 and J usage is TRBJ2-3, with D perhaps TRBD2 (5 bases). The CDR3 covers 15 residues. Germline CDR1 is LNHDA and CDR2 is SQIVND (reference sequence). Deletions cut 6 bases from V and 2 bases from J, with 15 bases between. DNA for the CDR3: TGTGCCAGTAGGCCCGAGGGTTCCACCACAGATACGCAGTATTTT. This codes for CASRPEGSTTDTQYF.

The chain recombines TRBV5-1 with TRBJ1-1; D is perhaps TRBD1 (6 bases). Germline lookup yields CDR1 SGHRS and CDR2 YFSETQ. Trimming took off 4 bases at V and 4 bases at J, with 17 bases between the two ends. The length of the CDR3 is 15 residues. The CDR3 nucleotides are TGCGCCAGCAGCGAACAGGGAGGCGGGAGCACTGAAGCTTTCTTT. Protein sequence: CASSEQGGGSTEAFF.

The table lists this clonotype with many counts. V usage is TRBV29-1 and J usage is TRBJ2-5, with TRBD1 as a possible D gene (5 bases). The ends were cut back, 4 bases at V and 2 bases at J, with 8 bases in the middle. CDR3 length: 12 residues. The germline gives CDR1 SQVTM, CDR2 ANQGSEA. This CDR3 reads CSVGQIQETQYF. For the CDR3, the DNA is TGCAGCGTTGGACAGATACAAGAGACCCAGTACTTC. The full variable domain, completed using reference TRBV29-1 and TRBJ2-5, is SAVISQKPSRDICQRGTSLTIQCQVDSQVTMMFWYRQQPGQSLTLIATANQGSEATYESGFVIDKFPISRPNLTFSTLTVSNMSPEDSSIYLCSVGQIQETQYFGPGTRLLVL.

There are a few counts of this clonotype. V usage is TRBV6-1 and J usage is TRBJ1-1; D is ambiguous. The CDR3 totals 13 residues. Trimming took off 4 bases at V and 1 base at J, with 7 bases between the two ends. Germline CDR1 MNHNS, CDR2 SASEGT. In DNA, the CDR3 is TGTGCCAGCAGTGCGAACAAGAACACTGAAGCTTTCTTT. It encodes CASSANKNTEAFF.

This clonotype was recorded a few times. V and J are TRBV6-5 and TRBJ1-1, with TRBD1 matching over 12 bases. Germline CDR1 is MNHEY and CDR2 is SVGAGI. The CDR3 runs to 16 residues. After removal of 2 bases from V and 6 bases from J, the junction contained 7 bases not matched to a gene. CDR3 nucleotide sequence: TGTGCCAGCAGTTACAGGGACAGGGGGCGCATCTCTGAAGCTTTCTTT. This codes for CASSYRDRGRISEAFF.